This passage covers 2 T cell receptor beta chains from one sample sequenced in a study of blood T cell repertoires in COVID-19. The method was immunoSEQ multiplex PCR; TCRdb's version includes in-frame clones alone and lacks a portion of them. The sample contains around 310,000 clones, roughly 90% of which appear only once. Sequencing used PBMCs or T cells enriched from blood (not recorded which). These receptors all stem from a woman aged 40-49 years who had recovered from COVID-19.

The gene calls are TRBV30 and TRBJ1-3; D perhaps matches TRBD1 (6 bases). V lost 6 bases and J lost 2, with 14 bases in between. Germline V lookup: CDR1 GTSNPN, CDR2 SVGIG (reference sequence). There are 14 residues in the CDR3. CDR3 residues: CACQQGNAGNTIYF. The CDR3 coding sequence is TGTGCCTGTCAACAGGGTAACGCTGGAAACACCATATATTTT.

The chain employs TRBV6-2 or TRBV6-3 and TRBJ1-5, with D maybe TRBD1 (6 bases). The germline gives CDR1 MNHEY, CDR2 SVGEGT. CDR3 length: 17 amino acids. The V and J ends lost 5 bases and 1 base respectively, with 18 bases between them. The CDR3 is CASSRIGQLQSNQPQHF. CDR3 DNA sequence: TGTGCCAGCAGTAGGATAGGACAGCTCCAGAGCAATCAGCCCCAGCATTTT.